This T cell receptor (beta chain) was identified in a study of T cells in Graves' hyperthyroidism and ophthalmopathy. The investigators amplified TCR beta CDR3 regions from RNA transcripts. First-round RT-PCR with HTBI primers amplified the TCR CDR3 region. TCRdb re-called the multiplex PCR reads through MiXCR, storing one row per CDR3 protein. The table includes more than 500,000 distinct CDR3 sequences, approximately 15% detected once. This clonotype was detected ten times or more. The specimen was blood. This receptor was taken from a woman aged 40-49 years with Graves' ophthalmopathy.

CDR3 loop: CASRIDGPYTEAFF. In DNA, the CDR3 is TGTGCCAGCAGAATTGACGGGCCTTACACTGAAGCTTTCTTT. The chain couples TRBV25-1 to TRBJ1-1; D uncertain. V lost 6 bases and J lost 3, with 14 bases in between. Germline CDR1 MGHDK, CDR2 SYGVNS. This CDR3 is built from 14 residues.